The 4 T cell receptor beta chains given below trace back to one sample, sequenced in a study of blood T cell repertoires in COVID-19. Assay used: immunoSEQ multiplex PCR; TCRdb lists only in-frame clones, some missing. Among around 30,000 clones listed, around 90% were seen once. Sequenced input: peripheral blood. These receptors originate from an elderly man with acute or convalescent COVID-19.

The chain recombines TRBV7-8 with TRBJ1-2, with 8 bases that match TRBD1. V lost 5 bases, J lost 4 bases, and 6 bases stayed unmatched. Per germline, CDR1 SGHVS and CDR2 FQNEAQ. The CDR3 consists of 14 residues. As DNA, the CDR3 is TGTGCCAGCAGCCTCGGGACAGGCGGCTATGGCTACACCTTC. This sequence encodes CASSLGTGGYGYTF.

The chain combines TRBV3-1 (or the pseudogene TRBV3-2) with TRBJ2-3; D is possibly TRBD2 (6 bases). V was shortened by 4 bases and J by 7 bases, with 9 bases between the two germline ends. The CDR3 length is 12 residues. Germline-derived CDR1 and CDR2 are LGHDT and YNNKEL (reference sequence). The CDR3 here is CASSLGRNTQYF. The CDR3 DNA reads TGTGCCAGCAGCCTGGGGAGGAATACGCAGTATTTT.

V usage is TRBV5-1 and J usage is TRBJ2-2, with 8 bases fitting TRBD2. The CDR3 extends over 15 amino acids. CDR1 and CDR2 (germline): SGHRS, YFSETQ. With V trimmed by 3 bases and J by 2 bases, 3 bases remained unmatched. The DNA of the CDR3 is TGCGCCAGCAGCTGGGGACTAGACAACACCGGGGAGCTGTTTTTT. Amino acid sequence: CASSWGLDNTGELFF. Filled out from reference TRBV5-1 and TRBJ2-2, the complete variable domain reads KAGVTQTPRYLIKTRGQQVTLSCSPISGHRSVSWYQQTPGQGLQFLFEYFSETQRNKGNFPGRFSGRQFSNSRSEMNVSTLELGDSALYLCASSWGLDNTGELFFGEGSRLTVL.

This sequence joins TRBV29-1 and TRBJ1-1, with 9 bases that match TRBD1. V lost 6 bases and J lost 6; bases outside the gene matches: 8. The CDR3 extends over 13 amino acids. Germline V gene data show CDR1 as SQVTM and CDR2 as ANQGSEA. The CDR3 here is CSVHRGPDAEAFF. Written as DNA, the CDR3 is TGCAGCGTGCACAGGGGGCCGGACGCTGAAGCTTTCTTT. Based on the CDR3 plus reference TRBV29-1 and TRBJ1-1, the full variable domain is SAVISQKPSRDICQRGTSLTIQCQVDSQVTMMFWYRQQPGQSLTLIATANQGSEATYESGFVIDKFPISRPNLTFSTLTVSNMSPEDSSIYLCSVHRGPDAEAFFGQGTRLTVV.